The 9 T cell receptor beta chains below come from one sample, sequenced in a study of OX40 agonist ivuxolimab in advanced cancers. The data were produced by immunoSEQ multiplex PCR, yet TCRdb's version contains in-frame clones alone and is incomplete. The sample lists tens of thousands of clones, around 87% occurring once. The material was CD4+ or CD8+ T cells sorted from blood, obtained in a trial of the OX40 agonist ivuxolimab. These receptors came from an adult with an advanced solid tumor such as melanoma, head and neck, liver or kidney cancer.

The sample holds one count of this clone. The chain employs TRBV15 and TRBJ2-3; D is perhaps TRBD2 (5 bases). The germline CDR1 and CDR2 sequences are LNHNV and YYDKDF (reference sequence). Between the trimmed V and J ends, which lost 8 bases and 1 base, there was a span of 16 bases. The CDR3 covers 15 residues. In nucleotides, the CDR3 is TGTGCCACCGGTAAGGTAGCGACGGGCACAGATACGCAGTATTTT. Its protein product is CATGKVATGTDTQYF.

DNA of the CDR3: TGTGCCAGCAGCCCCTTGTCTAGCACAGATACGCAGTATTTT. Encoded protein: CASSPLSSTDTQYF. The chain joins TRBV13 to TRBJ2-3; no clear D gene. Germline values: CDR1 PRHDT, CDR2 FYEKMQ (reference sequence). The V and J ends lost 5 bases and 0 bases respectively, with 9 bases between them. The CDR3 is 14 residues long.

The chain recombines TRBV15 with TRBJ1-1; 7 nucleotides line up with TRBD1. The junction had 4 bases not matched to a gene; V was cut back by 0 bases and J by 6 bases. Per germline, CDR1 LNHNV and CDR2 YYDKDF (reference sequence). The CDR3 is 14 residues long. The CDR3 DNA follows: TGTGCCACCAGCAGAGATCCAGGGGGGGCTGAAGCTTTCTTT. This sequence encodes CATSRDPGGAEAFF.

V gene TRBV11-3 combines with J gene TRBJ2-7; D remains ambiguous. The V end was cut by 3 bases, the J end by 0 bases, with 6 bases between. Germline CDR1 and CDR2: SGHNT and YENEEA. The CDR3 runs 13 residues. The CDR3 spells CASSFGNSYEQYF. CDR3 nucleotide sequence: TGTGCCAGCAGCTTTGGGAACTCCTACGAGCAGTACTTC.

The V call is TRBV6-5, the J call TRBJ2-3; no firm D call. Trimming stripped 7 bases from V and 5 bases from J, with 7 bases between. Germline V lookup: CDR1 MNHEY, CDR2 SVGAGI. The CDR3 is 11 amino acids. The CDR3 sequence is CASTFGDTQYF. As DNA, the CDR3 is TGTGCCAGCACCTTTGGAGATACGCAGTATTTT.

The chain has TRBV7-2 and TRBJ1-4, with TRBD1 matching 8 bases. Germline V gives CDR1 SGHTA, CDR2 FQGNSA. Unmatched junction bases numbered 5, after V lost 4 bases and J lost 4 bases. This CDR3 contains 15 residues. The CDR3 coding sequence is TGTGCCAGCAGCTCTCAGGGGGCGGGTAATGAAAAACTGTTTTTT. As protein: CASSSQGAGNEKLFF.

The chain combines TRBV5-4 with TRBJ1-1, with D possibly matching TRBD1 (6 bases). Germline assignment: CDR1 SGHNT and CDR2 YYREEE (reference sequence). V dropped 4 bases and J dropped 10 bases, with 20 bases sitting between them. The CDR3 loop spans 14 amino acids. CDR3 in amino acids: CASSAHLQGPRAFF. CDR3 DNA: TGTGCCAGCAGCGCCCATTTACAGGGACCTCGAGCTTTCTTT. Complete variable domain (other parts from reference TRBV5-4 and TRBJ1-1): ETGVTQSPTHLIKTRGQQVTLRCSSQSGHNTVSWYQQALGQGPQFIFQYYREEENGRGNFPPRFSGLQFPNYSSELNVNALELDDSALYLCASSAHLQGPRAFFGQGTRLTVV.

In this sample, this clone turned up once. CDR3 amino acids: CASSQREGDTQYF. The DNA for the CDR3 is TGTGCCAGCAGCCAGCGGGAGGGAGATACGCAGTATTTT. The chain carries TRBV6-9 and TRBJ2-3, with TRBD2 matching over 10 bases. With 6 bases clipped from V and 5 bases from J, the junction kept 2 bases outside the gene matches. The CDR3 is 13 amino acids. Germline V gives CDR1 MNHGY, CDR2 SVAAGI.

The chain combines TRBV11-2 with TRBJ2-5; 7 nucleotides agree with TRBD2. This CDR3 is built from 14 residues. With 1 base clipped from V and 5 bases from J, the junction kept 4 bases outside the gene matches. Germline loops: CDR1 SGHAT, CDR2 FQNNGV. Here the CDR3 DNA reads TGTGCCAGCAGCTTAGTGGCCGGGAGGGAGACCCAGTACTTC. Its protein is CASSLVAGRETQYF. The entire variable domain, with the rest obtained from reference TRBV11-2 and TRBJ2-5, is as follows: EAGVAQSPRYKIIEKRQSVAFWCNPISGHATLYWYQQILGQGPKLLIQFQNNGVVDDSQLPKDRFSAERLKGVDSTLKIQPAKLEDSAVYLCASSLVAGRETQYFGPGTRLLVL.